This T cell receptor (beta chain) was obtained from a study of blood T cell repertoires in COVID-19. About the research overall: COVID-19 samples collected from the United States, Italy and Spain covered acute and convalescent phases. In each case, the material was cDNA or gDNA derived from T cells, B-cell-depleted T cells, or PBMCs.

This CDR3 region has 14 residues. V shed 6 bases and J shed 1 base, with 12 bases lying between them. Germline assignment: CDR1 SGHRS and CDR2 YFSETQ. Seattle patients were enrolled while actively infected and followed longitudinally. Method: immunoSEQ multiplex PCR; TCRdb's copy keeps in-frame clones and lacks some. The sample records fewer than 400,000 clones, roughly 90% being singletons. The receptor was derived from a woman in her twenties or thirties with COVID-19, enrolled during active disease. Sequenced sample: peripheral blood. The rearrangement uses TRBV5-1 and TRBJ2-3, with D maybe TRBD1 (5 bases). CDR3 sequence reads: CASMDGAGTDTQYF. The CDR3 nucleotides read TGCGCCAGCATGGATGGGGCCGGCACAGATACGCAGTATTTT.